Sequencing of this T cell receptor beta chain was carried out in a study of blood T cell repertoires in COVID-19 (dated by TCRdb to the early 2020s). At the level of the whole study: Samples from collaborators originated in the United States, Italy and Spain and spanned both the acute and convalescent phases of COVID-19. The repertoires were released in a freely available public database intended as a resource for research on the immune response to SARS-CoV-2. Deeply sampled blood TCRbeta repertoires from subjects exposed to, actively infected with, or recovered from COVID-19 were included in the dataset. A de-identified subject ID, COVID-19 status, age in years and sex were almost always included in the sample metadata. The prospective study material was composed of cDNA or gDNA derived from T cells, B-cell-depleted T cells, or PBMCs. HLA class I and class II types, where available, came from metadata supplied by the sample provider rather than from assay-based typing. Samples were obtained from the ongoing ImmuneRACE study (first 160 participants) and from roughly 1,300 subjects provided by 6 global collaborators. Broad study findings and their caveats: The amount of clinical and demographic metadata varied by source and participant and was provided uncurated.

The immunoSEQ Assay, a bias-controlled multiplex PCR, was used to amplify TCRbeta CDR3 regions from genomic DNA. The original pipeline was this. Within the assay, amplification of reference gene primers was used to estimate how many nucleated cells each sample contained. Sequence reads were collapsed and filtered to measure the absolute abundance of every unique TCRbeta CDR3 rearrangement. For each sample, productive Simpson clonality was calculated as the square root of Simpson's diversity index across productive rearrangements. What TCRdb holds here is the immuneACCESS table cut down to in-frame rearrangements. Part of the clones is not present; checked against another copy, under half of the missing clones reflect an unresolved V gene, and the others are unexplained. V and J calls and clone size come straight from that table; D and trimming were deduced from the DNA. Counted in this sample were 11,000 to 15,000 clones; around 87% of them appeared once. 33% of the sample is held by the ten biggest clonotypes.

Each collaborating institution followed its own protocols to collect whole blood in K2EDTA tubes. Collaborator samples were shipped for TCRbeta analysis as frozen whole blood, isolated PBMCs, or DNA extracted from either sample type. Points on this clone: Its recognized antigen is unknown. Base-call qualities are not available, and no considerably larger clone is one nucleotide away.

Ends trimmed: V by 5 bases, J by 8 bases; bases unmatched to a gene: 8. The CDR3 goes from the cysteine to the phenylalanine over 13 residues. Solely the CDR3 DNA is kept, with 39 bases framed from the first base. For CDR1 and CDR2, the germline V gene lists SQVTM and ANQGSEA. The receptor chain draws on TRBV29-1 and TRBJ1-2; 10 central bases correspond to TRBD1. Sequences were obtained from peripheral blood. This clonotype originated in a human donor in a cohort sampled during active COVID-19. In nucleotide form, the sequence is TGCAGCGTTCCTGACAGGGGGCGCGGGGGCTACACCTTC. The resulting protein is CSVPDRGRGGYTF.